This T cell receptor beta chain was obtained from a study of Graves' ophthalmopathy and Graves' hyperthyroidism. Study-wide results and limits: A classifier, a 13-signature model, separated ophthalmopathy from stable hyperthyroidism with roughly 90% sensitivity and 81.08% specificity.

Lactation, pregnancy, uncontrolled infections and other autoimmune diseases were all grounds for excluding patients. What supplied the PBMCs was 7.5 to 10 ml of fresh peripheral blood. This CDR3 region has 14 residues. V was cut by 6 bases and J by 0 bases, with 9 bases left in between. Germline CDR1 and CDR2: MNHNS and SASEGT. RNA transcripts yielded amplified TCR beta CDR3 regions. Second-round multiplex PCR followed a first-round RT-PCR using HTBI primers. TCRdb re-analysed the multiplex PCR reads in MiXCR, keeping a single row per CDR3 protein. Here the sample spans under 800,000 distinct CDR3 sequences, about 24% being singletons. This clonotype was seen ten or more times. Antigen: not known.

The V and J genes are TRBV6-1 and TRBJ1-3; D is unclear. The TCR was taken from a woman aged 18-29 years with stable Graves' hyperthyroidism. Some clones in this sample may be carry-over from other donors' samples. The specimen sequenced was peripheral blood. The CDR3 region is CASRQSNSGNTIYF. The CDR3 coding sequence is TGTGCCAGCAGACAGTCGAACTCTGGAAACACCATATATTTT.